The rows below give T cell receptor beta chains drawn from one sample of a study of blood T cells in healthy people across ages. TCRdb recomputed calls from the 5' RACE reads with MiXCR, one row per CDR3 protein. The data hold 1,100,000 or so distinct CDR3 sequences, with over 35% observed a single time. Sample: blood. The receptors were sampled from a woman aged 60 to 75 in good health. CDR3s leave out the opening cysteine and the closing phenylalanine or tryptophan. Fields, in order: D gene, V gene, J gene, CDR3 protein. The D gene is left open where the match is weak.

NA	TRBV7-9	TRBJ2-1	ASSPPTAQLTNEQF
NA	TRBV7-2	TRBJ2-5	ASSFRIELAPETQY
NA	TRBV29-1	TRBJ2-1	SVDGRHKF
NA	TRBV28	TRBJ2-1	ASSSSQGLVYNEQF
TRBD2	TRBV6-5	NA	ASSYGGRINEQF
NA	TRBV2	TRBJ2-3	ASSEGISTDTQY
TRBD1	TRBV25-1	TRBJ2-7	ASTPQGAYRSYEQY
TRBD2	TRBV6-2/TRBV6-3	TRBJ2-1	ASSPSSGSVNEQF
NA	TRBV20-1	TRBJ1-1	SAPSGQNTEAF
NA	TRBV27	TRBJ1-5	ASRRASRDQPQH
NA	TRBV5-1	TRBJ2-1	ASSSQPFGASSYNEQF
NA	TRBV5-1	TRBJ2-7	ASSIRPWGREQY
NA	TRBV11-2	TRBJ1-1	ASSPRDRYTEAF
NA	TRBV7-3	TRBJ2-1	ASSLGRGPLYNEQF
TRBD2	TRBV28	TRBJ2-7	GSGAGLGEQY
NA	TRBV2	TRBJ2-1	ASSGPWGKSNEQF
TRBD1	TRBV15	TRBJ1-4	ATSRDQGQGDEKLF
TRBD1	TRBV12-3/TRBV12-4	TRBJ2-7	ASSRGQGLEQY
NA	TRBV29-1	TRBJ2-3	SFDAQVTDTQY
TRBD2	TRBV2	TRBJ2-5	ASSSPGLAASGVQY
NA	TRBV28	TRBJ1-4	ASQGSLFNEKLF
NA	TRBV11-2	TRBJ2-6	ASSALRGPHSGANVLT
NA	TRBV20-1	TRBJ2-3	SARDIIDTQY
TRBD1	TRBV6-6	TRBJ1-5	ASSSPAGTEDQPQH
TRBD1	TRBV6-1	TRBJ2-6	ASSSRDRVDSGANVLT
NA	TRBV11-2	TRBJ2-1	ASRTERNEQF
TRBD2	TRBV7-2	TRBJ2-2	ASSLALLAGGDTGELF
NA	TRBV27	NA	ASSLYAGADEQY
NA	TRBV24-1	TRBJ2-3	ATSDSTRTGDTQY
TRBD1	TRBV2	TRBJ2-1	ASSGDRGSYNEQF
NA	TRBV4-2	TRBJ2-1	ASSQVRGTYNEQF
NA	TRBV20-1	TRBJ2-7	SASQGLRDEQY
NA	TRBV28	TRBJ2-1	ASRGDAYNEQF
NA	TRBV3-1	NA	ASSFTTGTSRETQY
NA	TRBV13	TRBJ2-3	ASRKGGTDTQY
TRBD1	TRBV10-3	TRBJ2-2	AIGGPGLTGGRTGELF
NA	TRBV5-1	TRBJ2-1	ASSTVRGQF
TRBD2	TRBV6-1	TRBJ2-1	ASRKGSGTSGSSYNEQF
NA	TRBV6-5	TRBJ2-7	DSNGGSSHEQY
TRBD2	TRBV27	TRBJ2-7	ASSLSGSSYEQY
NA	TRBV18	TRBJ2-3	ASSPFGRSTDTQY